Below are 22 T cell receptor beta chains sequenced from a single sample in a study of cytomegalovirus exposure and HLA in healthy donors. PCR primers comprised 60 Vbeta and 13 Jbeta primers. Profiled with immunoSEQ multiplex PCR; TCRdb holds only in-frame clones, not every one. The sample contains about 73,000 clones, 75% of which appear only once. The specimen was PBMCs. The receptors originated from a man aged 65 to 79 in good health and CMV-seronegative.

The gene calls are TRBV13 and TRBJ1-4; D possibly corresponds to TRBD1 (6 bases). Germline values: CDR1 PRHDT, CDR2 FYEKMQ (reference sequence). The CDR3 length is 17 residues. Trimming pared 5 bases from V and 0 bases from J, leaving 16 bases between. The CDR3, as DNA: TGTGCCAGCAGCATACGGACAGCGACAGCAACTAATGAAAAACTGTTTTTT. As protein: CASSIRTATATNEKLFF. The complete variable domain, with remaining parts taken from reference TRBV13 and TRBJ1-4, reads AAGVIQSPRHLIKEKRETATLKCYPIPRHDTVYWYQQGPGQDPQFLISFYEKMQSDKGSIPDRFSAQQFSDYHSELNMSSLELGDSALYFCASSIRTATATNEKLFFGSGTQLSVL.

This chain connects TRBV5-1 to TRBJ1-6, with D possibly TRBD1 on 6 matching bases. V gave up 0 bases and J gave up 8 bases, with 9 bases separating them. This CDR3 is built from 14 residues. Germline values: CDR1 SGHRS, CDR2 YFSETQ. CDR3 in amino acids: CASSLGEGDSPLHF. The CDR3 DNA is TGCGCCAGCAGCTTGGGGGAGGGGGATTCACCCCTCCACTTT.

The chain uses TRBV25-1 and TRBJ2-1; D might be TRBD2 (6 bases). CDR1 is MGHDK, CDR2 SYGVNS, per germline. CDR3 length: 15 residues. The V end lost 0 bases, the J end lost 4 bases, and 10 bases lay between the germline ends. CDR3 coding DNA: TGTGCCAGCAGTGAATATAAAGGGACTTACAATGAGCAGTTCTTC. As protein: CASSEYKGTYNEQFF.

The rearrangement uses TRBV27 and TRBJ2-2; D perhaps matches TRBD1 (6 bases). Trimming pared 4 bases from V and 1 base from J, leaving 16 bases between. Germline V gene sequence: CDR1 MNHEY, CDR2 SMNVEV (reference sequence). The CDR3 runs to 17 residues. CDR3 DNA: TGTGCCAGCAGTTCCGTCAGGGGAAGAGAGAACACCGGGGAGCTGTTTTTT. Its translation is CASSSVRGRENTGELFF.

The V gene is TRBV28, the J gene TRBJ2-5; 9 bases agree with TRBD1. CDR1 and CDR2 (germline): MDHEN, SYDVKM. This CDR3 has 15 amino acids. Trimming at V came to 7 bases and at J to 0 bases, leaving 6 bases not matched to a gene. The DNA for the CDR3 is TGTGCCAGCACCCGGGGGGACAGGGACCAAGAGACCCAGTACTTC. Encoded protein: CASTRGDRDQETQYF.

The chain links TRBV6-5 to TRBJ2-1, with 13 bases matching TRBD2. The ends lost 2 bases at V and 7 bases at J; junction bases unmatched: 5. The CDR3 has 16 residues. The germline CDR1 and CDR2 sequences are MNHEY and SVGAGI. The CDR3 DNA is TGTGCCAGCAGTTACCTGACTAGCGGGAGGAGGAATGAGCAGTTCTTC. Translating it yields CASSYLTSGRRNEQFF.

A single count supports this clone. The chain couples TRBV7-9 to TRBJ1-6, with a tentative D call TRBD1 (6 bases). CDR1 is SEHNR and CDR2 is FQNEAQ in the germline V gene (reference sequence). The CDR3 is 14 residues long. V lost 5 bases to trimming and J lost 10 bases, with 15 bases between them. For the CDR3, the DNA is TGTGCCAGCAGCCTGGAGACAGGTTCCTCACCCCTCCACTTT. Amino acids: CASSLETGSSPLHF.

The V gene is TRBV29-1, the J gene TRBJ2-3; 11 bases match TRBD2. The CDR3 loop spans 14 amino acids. CDR1 SQVTM and CDR2 ANQGSEA come from the germline V gene. The V gene end was trimmed by 2 bases and the J gene end by 5 bases; junction bases not matched to a gene: 3. The CDR3 loop reads CSVEFGLAGDTQYF. The CDR3 nucleotides read TGCAGCGTTGAATTCGGACTAGCGGGAGATACGCAGTATTTT.

The chain uses TRBV6-6 and TRBJ1-5, with 7 bases identical to TRBD1. Germline V lookup: CDR1 MNHNY, CDR2 SVGAGI (reference sequence). With V trimmed by 4 bases and J by 2 bases, 5 bases remained unmatched. The CDR3 is 15 amino acids. The CDR3 DNA follows: TGTGCCAGCAGTTTAACAGGGGTAGGCAATCAGCCCCAGCATTTT. Its translation is CASSLTGVGNQPQHF.

The rearrangement uses TRBV25-1 and TRBJ2-3; 8 nucleotides align to TRBD1. Germline assignment: CDR1 MGHDK and CDR2 SYGVNS. V gave up 6 bases and J gave up 5 bases; unmatched junction bases: 10. The CDR3 is made up of 15 amino acids. Written as DNA, the CDR3 is TGTGCCAGCAGGGGGGCCGGGACAGGAGAAGATACGCAGTATTTT. Protein product: CASRGAGTGEDTQYF.

The chain links TRBV5-4 to TRBJ2-5; maybe TRBD1 (6 bases). CDR1 and CDR2 (germline): SGHNT, YYREEE (reference sequence). The CDR3 has 13 residues. V was clipped by 4 bases and J by 6 bases, with 13 bases between them. The CDR3 here is CASSVQGIQTQYF. As DNA, the CDR3 is TGTGCCAGCAGCGTACAGGGTATTCAGACCCAGTACTTC.

V is TRBV6-4 and J is TRBJ2-1; 10 nucleotides agree with TRBD2. V lost 0 bases and J lost 1; bases outside the gene matches: 9. This CDR3 is 19 amino acids long. From germline, CDR1 is MRHNA and CDR2 SNTAGT. The DNA for the CDR3 is TGTGCCAGCAGTGACTCGAGGTTGGTAGCGGGGGGATCCTACAATGAGCAGTTCTTC. As protein: CASSDSRLVAGGSYNEQFF.

The chain joins TRBV7-2 to TRBJ2-3; possibly TRBD2 for D (5 bases). CDR1 is SGHTA, CDR2 FQGNSA, per germline. This CDR3 has 16 residues. V was shortened by 4 bases and J by 4 bases, with 18 bases between the two germline ends. The CDR3: CASSSDSSLFSDTQYF. CDR3 in DNA: TGTGCCAGCAGCTCCGATTCTAGCCTTTTCTCAGATACGCAGTATTTT.

The rearrangement uses TRBV30 and TRBJ1-3, with 7 bases matching TRBD1. J was trimmed by 8 bases and V by 4 bases; bases with no gene match: 11. Germline CDR1 is GTSNPN and CDR2 is SVGIG (reference sequence). CDR3 length: 14 residues. The CDR3 region has the DNA TGTGCCTGGATCCCATTGGACAGGTCGGACACCATATATTTT. It specifies CAWIPLDRSDTIYF.

V gene TRBV4-1 combines with J gene TRBJ2-5; D possibly corresponds to TRBD1 (6 bases). Germline CDR1 and CDR2: MGHRA and YSYEKL. The CDR3 runs 15 residues. V dropped 0 bases and J dropped 4 bases, with 12 bases sitting between them. The CDR3, as DNA: TGCGCCAGCAGCCAAGAAACACAGGGCGGAGAGACCCAGTACTTC. It codes for CASSQETQGGETQYF.

The V gene is TRBV11-2, the J gene TRBJ2-3, with 9 bases fitting TRBD1. Unmatched junction bases numbered 2, after V lost 4 bases and J lost 3 bases. From germline, CDR1 is SGHAT and CDR2 FQNNGV. This CDR3 has 14 amino acids. CDR3 nucleotides: TGTGCCAGCAGCTCCGACAGGGGGACAGATACGCAGTATTTT. Its translation is CASSSDRGTDTQYF.

V usage is TRBV27 and J usage is TRBJ2-7; 9 bases match TRBD1. The CDR3 length is 13 residues. V shed 5 bases and J 5 bases; nucleotides not matched to a gene: 4. In germline, CDR1 is MNHEY, CDR2 SMNVEV (reference sequence). In DNA, the CDR3 is TGTGCCAGCAGTCCGACAGGGGGGCACGAGCAGTACTTC. Protein: CASSPTGGHEQYF.

This chain connects TRBV7-2 to TRBJ2-7, with 11 positions matching TRBD2. The CDR3 is 16 residues long. Germline-derived CDR1 and CDR2 are SGHTA and FQGNSA. After removal of 4 bases from V and 5 bases from J, the junction contained 10 bases not matched to a gene. The CDR3 region is CASSSSPLAGANEQYF. CDR3 nucleotides: TGTGCCAGCAGCTCGTCCCCACTAGCGGGGGCGAACGAGCAGTACTTC.

Concerning this clone itself: In the same sample, other DNA sequences code for this CDR3. The V gene is TRBV7-6, the J gene TRBJ2-7, with 8 bases aligning to TRBD1. Germline assignment: CDR1 SGHVS and CDR2 FNYEAQ. CDR3 length equals 13 residues. V trimming: 5 bases; J trimming: 6 bases; junction bases outside the gene matches: 6. The CDR3 protein is CASSTATGGEQYF. In DNA, the CDR3 is TGTGCCAGCAGCACCGCCACAGGGGGCGAGCAGTACTTC.

The gene calls are TRBV6-5 and TRBJ1-1, with 10 positions matching TRBD1. The V gene end was trimmed by 4 bases and the J gene end by 3 bases; junction bases not matched to a gene: 5. The CDR3 has 15 residues. CDR1 and CDR2 from the germline V gene are MNHEY and SVGAGI. The CDR3 DNA is TGTGCCAGCAGTTTAACGGGACAGGGGCACACTGAAGCTTTCTTT. It encodes CASSLTGQGHTEAFF.

V gene TRBV7-2 combines with J gene TRBJ2-1, with D possibly TRBD2 on 6 matching bases. CDR3 size: 14 residues. V was trimmed by 4 bases and J by 5 bases, leaving 12 bases between them. CDR1 is SGHTA and CDR2 is FQGNSA in the germline V gene. The CDR3 is CASSWAGTDNEQFF. The CDR3 region has the DNA TGTGCCAGCAGCTGGGCGGGAACCGACAATGAGCAGTTCTTC.

This rearrangement joins TRBV19 to TRBJ1-5; 7 bases align to TRBD1. Germline values: CDR1 LNHDA, CDR2 SQIVND (reference sequence). This CDR3 has 13 amino acids. The J segment lost 2 bases and the V segment lost 6 bases, leaving 1 base of the junction unmatched. The CDR3 protein is CASSDRGNQPQHF. The CDR3 DNA follows: TGTGCCAGTAGCGACAGGGGCAATCAGCCCCAGCATTTT.